This TCR beta chain was captured by sequencing in a study of cytomegalovirus exposure and HLA in healthy donors. A multiplex PCR was run with 60 Vbeta primers and 13 Jbeta primers. TCRdb keeps only in-frame clones here, not all; method: immunoSEQ multiplex PCR. Of roughly 110,000 clones listed, about 64% are singletons. Germline loops: CDR1 MNHNS, CDR2 SASEGT. The V and J ends lost 4 bases and 2 bases, in that order; junction bases with no gene match: 2. The CDR3 covers 14 residues. This clone was seen just once. Different DNA sequences within this sample yield the same CDR3. V is TRBV6-1 and J is TRBJ1-3, with TRBD1 identical over 7 bases. Sequencing was carried out using PBMCs. The TCR was taken from a female donor in good health and CMV-seronegative. CDR3 sequence: CASSAGGTGNTIYF. The CDR3 bases are TGTGCCAGCAGTGCAGGGGGGACTGGAAACACCATATATTTT.